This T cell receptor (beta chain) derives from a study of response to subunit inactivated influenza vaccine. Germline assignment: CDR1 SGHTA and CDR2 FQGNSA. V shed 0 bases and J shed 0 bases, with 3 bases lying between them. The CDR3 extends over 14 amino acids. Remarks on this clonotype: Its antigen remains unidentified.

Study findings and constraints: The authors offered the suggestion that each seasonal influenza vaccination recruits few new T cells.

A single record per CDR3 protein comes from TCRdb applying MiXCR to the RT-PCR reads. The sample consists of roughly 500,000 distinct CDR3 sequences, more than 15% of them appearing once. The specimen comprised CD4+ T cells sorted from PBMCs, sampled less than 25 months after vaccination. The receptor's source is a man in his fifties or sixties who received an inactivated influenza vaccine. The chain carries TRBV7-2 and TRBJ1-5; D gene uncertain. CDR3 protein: CASSLALSNQPQHF. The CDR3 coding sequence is TGTGCCAGCAGCTTAGCGCTTAGCAATCAGCCCCAGCATTTT.